This T cell receptor (beta chain) was captured in a study of cytomegalovirus exposure and HLA in healthy donors. The germline V and J ends were trimmed by 9 bases and 8 bases, with 18 bases remaining between them. This CDR3 region has 13 residues. The table lists this clone with a few counts. The study ran its PCR with 60 Vbeta and 13 Jbeta primers. Sequencing used immunoSEQ multiplex PCR; TCRdb keeps in-frame clones, though not all of them. There are around 160,000 clones in the sample; 80% occur only once, and approximately 10% lies in the top ten. The sequencing sample was made of PBMCs. The origin of this receptor is a man aged 18-30 years in good health and CMV-seropositive. V and J are TRBV5-3 and TRBJ2-1; D might be TRBD2 (6 bases). Being an ORF, TRBV5-3 has a function that is uncertain. CDR3 coding DNA: TGTGCCACGGAGGCCGGGGGTGGGGATGAGCAGTTCTTC. This encodes CATEAGGGDEQFF.